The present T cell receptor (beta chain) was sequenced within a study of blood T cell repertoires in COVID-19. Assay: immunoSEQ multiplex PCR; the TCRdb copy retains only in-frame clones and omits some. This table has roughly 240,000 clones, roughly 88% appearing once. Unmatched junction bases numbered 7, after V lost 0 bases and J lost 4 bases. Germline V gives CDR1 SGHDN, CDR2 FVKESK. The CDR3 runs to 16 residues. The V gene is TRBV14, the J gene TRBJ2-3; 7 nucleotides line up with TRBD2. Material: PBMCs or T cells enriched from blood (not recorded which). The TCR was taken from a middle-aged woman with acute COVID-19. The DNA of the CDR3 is TGTGCCAGCAGCCAAGACTTGGGAGGGCCGTCAGATACGCAGTATTTT. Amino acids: CASSQDLGGPSDTQYF. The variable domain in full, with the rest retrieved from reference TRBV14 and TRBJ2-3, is EAGVTQFPSHSVIEKGQTVTLRCDPISGHDNLYWYRRVMGKEIKFLLHFVKESKQDESGMPNNRFLAERTGGTYSTLKVQPAELEDSGVYFCASSQDLGGPSDTQYFGPGTRLTVL.